This T cell receptor beta chain was sequenced in a study of cytomegalovirus exposure and HLA in healthy donors (dated by TCRdb to the late 2010s). In the study overall: According to a later analysis, one platform produced both the 120 validation repertoires and the 730 or so repertoires of the first cohort. Along with the roughly 670-subject first cohort, a separate validation cohort of more than 90 different subjects was used. The study aimed to test whether signatures of past pathogen exposure could be identified by cataloging public T cell receptors. To predict cytomegalovirus infection status, the study brought together high-throughput TCR immunosequencing, statistical association of individual TCRs with disease status, and machine learning.

From the cysteine through the phenylalanine, the CDR3 covers 14 amino acids. The kept DNA is CDR3 alone, 42 bases in frame from the first base. Clipping removes 2 bases from V and 7 bases from J, with 7 as the unmatched junction base count. The germline V gene provides CDR1 MNHNS and CDR2 SASEGT. The library was obtained by the immunoSEQ multiplex PCR assay. The authors' analysis ran thus. To diagnose cytomegalovirus status from the catalog of TCR beta chain sequences, a statistical classification framework was built. The source is immuneACCESS, and TCRdb retained only in-frame sequences with V and J called. Part of the clones is not carried over; for the studies checked, unresolved V genes explain less than half of this, and the remainder is unexplained. For V, J and clone size, that table is used; D and trimming come from the DNA. The sample records about 130,000 clones, almost 85% of which are singletons. Just under 30% of the sample comes from the top ten.

Donors formed part of the validation cohort, which comprised about 130 subjects and was distinct from the first cohort of over 500 subjects. Overall study outcomes, separate from this receptor: While some public TCRs were present in many individuals, most TCR sequences turned up only very rarely across donors. In a later analysis, TCRs clustered in the first cohort were found to also tend to co-occur in the roughly 120 validation repertoires, with roughly 93% of cluster scores above 0. The classifier was reported to diagnose cytomegalovirus status with high specificity and sensitivity in both the original and validation cohorts. The authors suggested that the approach could potentially be extended to other disease states and immunological phenotypes. A later analysis lacked HLA typing for the validation cohort, so it scored co-occurrence in that cohort across all 110 or so repertoires. A total of fewer than 200 TCR beta chains were listed by the study as associated with cytomegalovirus. In vitro tests confirmed that a few of the cytomegalovirus-associated TCR beta chains recognize cytomegalovirus antigens.

This clone has just a few counts. Its specific antigen is unknown. Within one base of it there is no much larger clone, and no base qualities were kept. The origin of this receptor is a man aged 30 to 39 in good health and CMV-seropositive. What was sequenced was PBMCs. This chain is built from TRBV6-1 and TRBJ2-5; 7 middle bases align to TRBD1. The DNA reads as follows: TGTGCCAGCAGTGAAAACAGGGGTGGAGGGACCCAGTACTTC. The resulting protein is CASSENRGGGTQYF.